The subject of this entry is one TCR beta chain. The antigen remains unidentified. The data stem from a study of early stage breast cancer tumors. TCRdb keeps only in-frame clones here, not all; method: immunoSEQ multiplex PCR. This table has tens of thousands of clones, around 78% appearing once. Study-wide findings and caveats: Enriched TCRB sequences shared across patients were mostly commonly generated sequences. Compared with adjacent normal breast, tumors showed around 2.5-fold denser, more clonal T cells.

The CDR3 runs 12 residues. Germline CDR1 reads SGHVS; CDR2 reads FQNEAQ. V was pared by 8 bases and J by 2 bases, with 8 bases between. The sequenced sample consisted of blood. The rearrangement links TRBV7-8 to TRBJ2-3; D ambiguous. The sequence was collected from a person in their 40s with breast cancer. CDR3 sequence (DNA): TGTGCCAGCGCTAAATCCACAGATACGCAGTATTTT. Encoded protein: CASAKSTDTQYF.